The rows below give T cell receptor beta chains drawn from one sample of a study of shared clonotypes between healthy human individuals. Clones were read by immunoSEQ multiplex PCR, and TCRdb kept only the in-frame ones, dropping some. The sample includes around 2.1 million clones, around 93% seen only once; the top ten take 1.5% to 2%. Source material: naive CD8+ T cells from PBMCs. The receptor source for this set is a man between 18 and 29 years old in good health. Some clones in this sample may be carry-over from other donors' samples. CDR3s include the opening cysteine and the closing phenylalanine or tryptophan. Fields, in order: D gene, V gene, J gene, CDR3 length, clone size, CDR3 protein, CDR3 DNA. A D gene is named only where the DNA matches it firmly. The size entry is marked missing in some rows and otherwise reads once, few, many or a size class.

d_call: .; v_call: TRBV6-6; j_call: TRBJ2-1; cdr3_length: 15; clone_size: .; cdr3_aa: CASSLGNFKYNEQFF; cdr3_nt: TGTGCCAGCAGTTTGGGGAACTTCAAATACAATGAGCAGTTCTTC
d_call: TRBD2; v_call: TRBV11-2; j_call: TRBJ2-1; cdr3_length: 19; clone_size: .; cdr3_aa: CASILSGLAGVYSYNEQFF; cdr3_nt: TGTGCCAGCATCCTATCCGGGCTAGCGGGAGTTTACTCCTACAATGAGCAGTTCTTC
d_call: .; v_call: TRBV19; j_call: TRBJ1-5; cdr3_length: 15; clone_size: .; cdr3_aa: CATTEGGGSNQPQHF; cdr3_nt: TGTGCCACCACTGAGGGGGGAGGAAGCAATCAGCCCCAGCATTTT
d_call: .; v_call: TRBV7-6; j_call: TRBJ2-6; cdr3_length: 16; clone_size: .; cdr3_aa: CASSPLSGGAANVLTF; cdr3_nt: TGTGCCAGCAGCCCCCTTTCGGGTGGGGCGGCCAACGTCCTGACTTTC
d_call: TRBD1; v_call: TRBV27; j_call: TRBJ2-7; cdr3_length: 13; clone_size: .; cdr3_aa: CASRDRESYEQYF; cdr3_nt: TGTGCCAGCAGGGACAGGGAGTCCTACGAGCAGTACTTC
d_call: TRBD2; v_call: TRBV7-2; j_call: TRBJ2-3; cdr3_length: 18; clone_size: .; cdr3_aa: CASSASPWTSASTDTQYF; cdr3_nt: TGTGCCAGCAGCGCAAGCCCGTGGACTAGCGCTAGCACAGATACGCAGTATTTT
d_call: .; v_call: TRBV9; j_call: TRBJ2-7; cdr3_length: 15; clone_size: .; cdr3_aa: CASSVGGAPSYEQYF; cdr3_nt: TGTGCCAGCAGCGTAGGTGGGGCACCTTCCTACGAGCAGTACTTC
d_call: .; v_call: TRBV9; j_call: TRBJ2-1; cdr3_length: 15; clone_size: .; cdr3_aa: CASSGGGGHYNEQFF; cdr3_nt: TGTGCCAGCAGCGGAGGAGGAGGCCACTACAATGAGCAGTTCTTC
d_call: TRBD1; v_call: TRBV6-5; j_call: TRBJ1-5; cdr3_length: 13; clone_size: .; cdr3_aa: CASRDRDNQPQHF; cdr3_nt: TGTGCCAGCAGGGACAGGGACAATCAGCCCCAGCATTTT
d_call: TRBD1; v_call: TRBV7-8; j_call: TRBJ2-1; cdr3_length: 14; clone_size: .; cdr3_aa: CASSWTGPYNEQFF; cdr3_nt: TGTGCCAGCAGCTGGACAGGGCCTTACAATGAGCAGTTCTTC
d_call: TRBD1; v_call: TRBV7-6; j_call: TRBJ2-6; cdr3_length: 16; clone_size: .; cdr3_aa: CASSLGQGTGANVLTF; cdr3_nt: TGTGCCAGCAGCTTAGGACAGGGCACTGGGGCCAACGTCCTGACTTTC
d_call: TRBD2; v_call: TRBV2; j_call: TRBJ2-1; cdr3_length: 14; clone_size: .; cdr3_aa: CASSDVGGPFEQFF; cdr3_nt: TGTGCCAGCAGTGATGTGGGAGGGCCATTTGAGCAGTTCTTC
d_call: TRBD2; v_call: TRBV9; j_call: TRBJ2-3; cdr3_length: 16; clone_size: once; cdr3_aa: CASQGQSGRGTDTQYF; cdr3_nt: TGTGCCAGTCAAGGACAAAGCGGGAGGGGCACAGATACGCAGTATTTT
d_call: TRBD2; v_call: TRBV5-4; j_call: TRBJ2-7; cdr3_length: 18; clone_size: .; cdr3_aa: CASSWGGSVKGKSYEQYF; cdr3_nt: TGTGCCAGCAGCTGGGGGGGTTCAGTGAAGGGTAAATCCTACGAGCAGTACTTC
d_call: TRBD2; v_call: TRBV9; j_call: TRBJ2-3; cdr3_length: 16; clone_size: .; cdr3_aa: CASSLGTRVSTDTQYF; cdr3_nt: TGTGCCAGCAGCCTCGGGACTAGGGTTAGCACAGATACGCAGTATTTT
d_call: .; v_call: TRBV28; j_call: TRBJ2-5; cdr3_length: 20; clone_size: once; cdr3_aa: CASSLSPGTEWASEKETQYF; cdr3_nt: TGTGCCAGCAGTTTATCCCCGGGAACTGAATGGGCTAGCGAGAAAGAGACCCAGTACTTC
d_call: TRBD2; v_call: TRBV27; j_call: TRBJ2-7; cdr3_length: 15; clone_size: .; cdr3_aa: CASSPQGLFKYEQYF; cdr3_nt: TGTGCCAGCAGTCCCCAGGGACTATTTAAATACGAGCAGTACTTC
d_call: TRBD1; v_call: TRBV10-3; j_call: TRBJ2-7; cdr3_length: 13; clone_size: .; cdr3_aa: CAISEGTGFLQYF; cdr3_nt: TGTGCCATCAGTGAAGGGACAGGGTTTTTGCAGTACTTC
d_call: TRBD2; v_call: TRBV27; j_call: TRBJ2-1; cdr3_length: 20; clone_size: .; cdr3_aa: CASSRGLAGERRVSYNEQFF; cdr3_nt: TGTGCCAGCAGCAGGGGACTAGCGGGAGAAAGGCGAGTCTCCTACAATGAGCAGTTCTTC
d_call: .; v_call: TRBV5-1; j_call: TRBJ2-1; cdr3_length: 15; clone_size: .; cdr3_aa: CASTLGLDPFNEQFF; cdr3_nt: TGCGCCAGCACCCTAGGACTTGACCCATTCAATGAGCAGTTCTTC
d_call: TRBD1; v_call: TRBV5-6; j_call: TRBJ1-2; cdr3_length: 16; clone_size: .; cdr3_aa: CASSSGTGLLVGGYTF; cdr3_nt: TGTGCCAGCAGCTCCGGGACAGGGTTATTGGTGGGCGGCTACACCTTC
d_call: TRBD2; v_call: TRBV15; j_call: TRBJ2-5; cdr3_length: 16; clone_size: once; cdr3_aa: CATSRGGGLAGGTQYF; cdr3_nt: TGTGCCACCAGCAGAGGGGGAGGTCTAGCGGGAGGAACCCAGTACTTC
d_call: TRBD1; v_call: TRBV19; j_call: TRBJ1-2; cdr3_length: 13; clone_size: .; cdr3_aa: CARIYRGEYGYTF; cdr3_nt: TGTGCCAGAATTTACAGGGGCGAATATGGCTACACCTTC
d_call: TRBD2; v_call: TRBV13; j_call: TRBJ2-1; cdr3_length: 13; clone_size: .; cdr3_aa: CASSPGTSGRRFF; cdr3_nt: TGTGCCAGCAGCCCGGGGACTAGCGGGAGACGGTTCTTC
d_call: .; v_call: TRBV20-1; j_call: TRBJ2-5; cdr3_length: 11; clone_size: .; cdr3_aa: CSAKPGQTQYF; cdr3_nt: TGCAGTGCAAAGCCCGGTCAGACCCAGTACTTC
d_call: TRBD2; v_call: TRBV7-6; j_call: TRBJ2-2; cdr3_length: 16; clone_size: .; cdr3_aa: CASSPLAGVGTGELFF; cdr3_nt: TGTGCCAGCAGCCCCCTAGCGGGAGTTGGCACCGGGGAGCTGTTTTTT
d_call: TRBD1; v_call: TRBV19; j_call: TRBJ2-7; cdr3_length: 14; clone_size: .; cdr3_aa: CASSTGGFSYEQYF; cdr3_nt: TGTGCCAGTAGCACAGGGGGATTTTCCTACGAGCAGTACTTC
d_call: TRBD1; v_call: TRBV10-3; j_call: TRBJ1-1; cdr3_length: 13; clone_size: .; cdr3_aa: CAISDSGGTEAFF; cdr3_nt: TGTGCCATCAGTGATTCAGGGGGCACTGAAGCTTTCTTT
d_call: TRBD2; v_call: TRBV15; j_call: TRBJ2-2; cdr3_length: 15; clone_size: .; cdr3_aa: CATSLRGGSTGELFF; cdr3_nt: TGTGCCACCAGCCTCCGGGGGGGGAGCACCGGGGAGCTGTTTTTT
d_call: .; v_call: TRBV4-3; j_call: TRBJ2-1; cdr3_length: 18; clone_size: .; cdr3_aa: CASSPNPFRLQSYNEQFF; cdr3_nt: TGCGCCAGCAGCCCTAATCCTTTCCGGCTTCAATCCTACAATGAGCAGTTCTTC
d_call: TRBD1; v_call: TRBV28; j_call: TRBJ1-2; cdr3_length: 16; clone_size: .; cdr3_aa: CASSPRLRDRNYGYTF; cdr3_nt: TGTGCCAGCAGTCCCCGCCTCCGGGACAGGAACTATGGCTACACCTTC
d_call: .; v_call: TRBV28; j_call: TRBJ2-1; cdr3_length: 14; clone_size: .; cdr3_aa: CATKRVGSYNEQFF; cdr3_nt: TGTGCCACCAAGAGGGTAGGCTCCTACAATGAGCAGTTCTTC
d_call: TRBD1; v_call: TRBV13; j_call: TRBJ2-7; cdr3_length: 15; clone_size: .; cdr3_aa: CASSGPGQGPYEQYF; cdr3_nt: TGTGCCAGCAGCGGACCGGGACAGGGACCCTACGAGCAGTACTTC
d_call: .; v_call: TRBV19; j_call: TRBJ2-5; cdr3_length: 14; clone_size: .; cdr3_aa: CASSIWAGWETQYF; cdr3_nt: TGTGCCAGTAGTATATGGGCAGGGTGGGAGACCCAGTACTTC
d_call: TRBD2; v_call: TRBV27; j_call: TRBJ2-1; cdr3_length: 15; clone_size: once; cdr3_aa: CASSPIAGLYNEQFF; cdr3_nt: TGTGCCAGCAGTCCTATAGCGGGACTCTACAATGAGCAGTTCTTC
d_call: .; v_call: TRBV29-1; j_call: TRBJ1-2; cdr3_length: 14; clone_size: .; cdr3_aa: CSVEDHAGHYGYTF; cdr3_nt: TGCAGCGTTGAAGACCACGCGGGGCACTATGGCTACACCTTC
d_call: TRBD2; v_call: TRBV9; j_call: TRBJ2-7; cdr3_length: 15; clone_size: .; cdr3_aa: CASSSGTSGLYEQYF; cdr3_nt: TGTGCCAGCAGCTCCGGGACTAGCGGCCTCTACGAGCAGTACTTC
d_call: .; v_call: TRBV4-3; j_call: TRBJ2-3; cdr3_length: 18; clone_size: .; cdr3_aa: CASSQDPILGVNGDTQYF; cdr3_nt: TGCGCCAGCAGCCAAGATCCGATCCTAGGGGTGAATGGAGATACGCAGTATTTT
d_call: .; v_call: TRBV27; j_call: TRBJ2-2; cdr3_length: 11; clone_size: once; cdr3_aa: CASRSAGELFF; cdr3_nt: TGTGCCAGCAGGTCGGCCGGGGAGCTGTTTTTT
d_call: .; v_call: TRBV10-2; j_call: TRBJ2-5; cdr3_length: 13; clone_size: .; cdr3_aa: CATHPAEQETQYF; cdr3_nt: TGCGCCACCCACCCGGCAGAGCAAGAGACCCAGTACTTC
d_call: TRBD1; v_call: TRBV7-9; j_call: TRBJ1-4; cdr3_length: 13; clone_size: .; cdr3_aa: CASSLGTVEKLFF; cdr3_nt: TGTGCCAGCAGCCTAGGGACAGTTGAAAAACTGTTTTTT
d_call: .; v_call: TRBV27; j_call: TRBJ1-1; cdr3_length: 14; clone_size: .; cdr3_aa: CASSLVRLNTEAFF; cdr3_nt: TGTGCCAGCAGTTTGGTCAGGTTGAACACTGAAGCTTTCTTT
d_call: .; v_call: TRBV27; j_call: TRBJ1-4; cdr3_length: 15; clone_size: .; cdr3_aa: CASTPGRGTNEKLFF; cdr3_nt: TGTGCCAGCACCCCGGGTCGGGGAACTAATGAAAAACTGTTTTTT
d_call: .; v_call: TRBV19; j_call: TRBJ2-3; cdr3_length: 16; clone_size: .; cdr3_aa: CASRPGVWVSTDTQYF; cdr3_nt: TGTGCCAGTAGACCCGGCGTCTGGGTAAGCACAGATACGCAGTATTTT
d_call: .; v_call: TRBV5-1; j_call: TRBJ2-1; cdr3_length: 15; clone_size: .; cdr3_aa: CASSFFPEDLNEQFF; cdr3_nt: TGCGCCAGCAGCTTTTTTCCCGAGGACTTGAATGAGCAGTTCTTC